This T cell receptor (beta chain) was obtained from a study of control samples from healthy donors and cancer patients. Method: immunoSEQ multiplex PCR; TCRdb's copy keeps in-frame clones and lacks some. This table has just over 90,000 clones, about 88% appearing once. Trimming took off 1 base at V and 3 bases at J, with 13 bases between the two ends. The CDR3 consists of 16 residues. Germline loops: CDR1 SEHNR, CDR2 FQNEAQ (reference sequence). The specimen was blood. This sequence originates from a woman in her forties or fifties in good health. This chain joins TRBV7-9 and TRBJ2-1, with D possibly being TRBD2 (6 bases). CDR3: CASSLVAGLYYNEQFF. For the CDR3, the DNA is TGTGCCAGCAGCTTAGTCGCGGGACTTTACTACAATGAGCAGTTCTTC.